The 8 T cell receptor beta chains given below trace back to one sample, sequenced in a study of cytomegalovirus exposure and HLA in healthy donors. The PCR made use of 60 Vbeta and 13 Jbeta primers. Clones were sequenced by immunoSEQ multiplex PCR, and TCRdb holds only the in-frame ones, with some missing. The profile shows 75,000 to 95,000 clones, around 80% of them singletons. Sequenced sample: PBMCs. The receptors were gathered from a male donor in good health and CMV-seropositive.

This clone was observed once. The chain recombines TRBV2 with TRBJ1-2; D perhaps matches TRBD1 (6 bases). This CDR3 spans 12 amino acids. The germline V gene has CDR1 SNHLY and CDR2 FYNNEI. V was pared by 5 bases and J by 5 bases, with 9 bases between. DNA for the CDR3: TGTGCCAGCAGTCGACAGGAATATGGCTACACCTTC. This translates into CASSRQEYGYTF. Full variable domain (missing parts from reference TRBV2 and TRBJ1-2): EPEVTQTPSHQVTQMGQEVILRCVPISNHLYFYWYRQILGQKVEFLVSFYNNEISEKSEIFDDQFSVERPDGSNFTLKIRSTKLEDSAMYFCASSRQEYGYTFGSGTRLTVV.

The V and J genes are TRBV6-5 and TRBJ1-3, with D uncertain. The CDR3 consists of 16 residues. Germline CDR1 MNHEY, CDR2 SVGAGI. With 2 bases removed from V and 3 bases from J, the gap between germline ends came to 14 bases. Here the CDR3 DNA reads TGTGCCAGCAGTTACGGCGGCGGAGGCAGTGGAAACACCATATATTTT. Amino acid sequence: CASSYGGGGSGNTIYF.

This chain joins TRBV4-1 and TRBJ2-3, with D possibly matching TRBD2 (5 bases). Per the germline V gene, CDR1 is MGHRA and CDR2 is YSYEKL. V was pared by 7 bases and J by 1 base, with 12 bases between. The CDR3 totals 14 residues. The CDR3 bases are TGCGCCAGCAACCCCTCGGAGGGCACAGATACGCAGTATTTT. Its translation: CASNPSEGTDTQYF.

V gene TRBV19 combines with J gene TRBJ1-1; D unresolved. The V gene lost 6 bases and the J gene lost 7 bases, with 12 bases spanning the gap. The germline V gene encodes CDR1 LNHDA and CDR2 SQIVND (reference sequence). The CDR3 has 12 residues. The CDR3 bases are TGTGCCAGTAGCCTTCCAGGTATTGAAGCTTTCTTT. Protein: CASSLPGIEAFF.

The chain carries TRBV7-2 and TRBJ2-1, with D possibly being TRBD1 (6 bases). The CDR3 contains 16 residues. Germline-derived CDR1 and CDR2 are SGHTA and FQGNSA. Trimming left V 5 bases short and J 5 bases short, with 19 bases between. The CDR3 nucleotides are TGTGCCAGCAGCGTCATACCCAGGACAGCAAACAATGAGCAGTTCTTC. Its protein product is CASSVIPRTANNEQFF.

This clone was observed a handful of times. The sample carries other DNA sequences with the same CDR3. This sequence joins TRBV2 and TRBJ2-7, with a possible D match to TRBD1 (6 bases). The CDR3 contains 12 residues. V lost 6 bases and J lost 1, with 7 bases in between. Germline CDR1 SNHLY, CDR2 FYNNEI. CDR3 amino acids: CASRTGSYEQYF. In nucleotides, the CDR3 is TGTGCCAGCAGGACAGGTTCCTACGAGCAGTACTTC.

The V and J genes are TRBV28 and TRBJ1-6, with 7 bases aligning to TRBD1. CDR1 and CDR2 from the germline V gene are MDHEN and SYDVKM. The CDR3 runs 16 residues. With V trimmed by 5 bases and J by 1 base, 5 bases remained unmatched. CDR3 DNA sequence: TGTGCCAGCAGTGGGACAGTCTCTTCCTATAATTCACCCCTCCACTTT. This encodes CASSGTVSSYNSPLHF.

The genes are TRBV14 and TRBJ1-2; 7 bases align to TRBD1. Trimming cost V 3 bases and J 4 bases; bases outside gene matches: 8. The CDR3 has 15 amino acids. In germline, CDR1 is SGHDN, CDR2 FVKESK. The CDR3 DNA reads TGTGCCAGCAGCCAGGCAGGGGGAAGTTTCTATGGCTACACCTTC. It translates to CASSQAGGSFYGYTF.